This entry lists 24 T cell receptor beta chains sequenced from one sample in a study of type 1 regulatory T cells. Their target antigens are unknown. Via MiXCR, TCRdb re-called the reads, giving one row per CDR3 protein. In the table there are 60,000 to 70,000 distinct CDR3 sequences, around 57% of which are singletons. Sequencing used cultured T cells, either the whole culture or a sorted T cell fraction (not recorded which). Subset in this sample: Tr1-enriched cell product generated in vitro against host alloantigens. The receptors come from a human donor in good health.

The chain has TRBV19 and TRBJ2-1; D ambiguous. CDR3 size: 18 residues. Germline V gene lookup returns CDR1 LNHDA and CDR2 SQIVND (reference sequence). Trimming stripped 0 bases from V and 1 base from J, with 16 bases between. CDR3 region: CASSIDQYSGVSYNEQFF. In DNA, the CDR3 is TGTGCCAGTAGTATAGATCAATATAGTGGAGTTTCCTACAATGAGCAGTTCTTC.

This chain joins TRBV14 and TRBJ2-1; 8 bases line up with TRBD1. This CDR3 has 16 amino acids. The germline gives CDR1 SGHDN, CDR2 FVKESK. The V gene end was trimmed by 1 base and the J gene end by 4 bases; junction bases not matched to a gene: 6. DNA of the CDR3: TGTGCCAGCAGCCAAGGAGGCAGGGGGCGGTACAATGAGCAGTTCTTC. As protein: CASSQGGRGRYNEQFF.

The chain combines TRBV6-1 with TRBJ2-1; maybe TRBD2 (6 bases). V lost 10 bases, J lost 8 bases, and 6 bases lay in between. This CDR3 has 9 amino acids. The germline gives CDR1 MNHNS, CDR2 SASEGT. For the CDR3, the DNA is TGTGCCACTAGCGATGAGCAGTTCTTC. Amino acid sequence: CATSDEQFF.

The rearrangement links TRBV20-1 to TRBJ2-1, with D unresolved. Deletions cut 4 bases from V and 0 bases from J, with 13 bases between. Germline-derived CDR1 and CDR2 are DFQATT and SNEGSKA (reference sequence). The CDR3 totals 15 residues. The CDR3 spells CSATPTESSYNEQFF. CDR3 DNA: TGCAGTGCTACCCCAACGGAGAGCTCCTACAATGAGCAGTTCTTC.

The chain is built from TRBV5-1 and TRBJ2-7; the D gene is possibly TRBD2 (5 bases). Between the trimmed V and J ends, which lost 7 bases and 5 bases, there was a span of 13 bases. The CDR3 contains 12 residues. Germline lookup yields CDR1 SGHRS and CDR2 YFSETQ. The DNA of the CDR3 is TGCGCCAGCTCTCGTCGGGGTCACGAGCAGTACTTC. This encodes CASSRRGHEQYF.

The chain links TRBV18 to TRBJ2-1, with D perhaps given as TRBD1 or TRBD2 (5 bases each). The germline V and J ends were trimmed by 5 bases and 0 bases, with 11 bases remaining between them. The CDR3 is 15 residues long. Germline V CDR1 and CDR2: KGHSH, LQKENI. This chain's CDR3 is CASSRDRSSYNEQFF. DNA for the CDR3: TGTGCCAGCTCAAGGGACCGAAGCTCCTACAATGAGCAGTTCTTC.

The J gene is TRBJ2-1, the V gene TRBV12-3 or TRBV12-4, with 16 bases aligning to TRBD2. V lost 5 bases to trimming and J lost 4 bases; unmatched junction nucleotides: 5. CDR3 length: 17 amino acids. The CDR3 coding sequence is TGTGCCAGCAGTCCCGGGACTAGCGGGAGGGATTACAATGAGCAGTTCTTC. Protein sequence: CASSPGTSGRDYNEQFF.

Many counts were recorded for this clonotype. The V gene is TRBV20-1, the J gene TRBJ2-7; a weak D match, TRBD1 (6 bases). The V gene's germline CDR1 is DFQATT and CDR2 SNEGSKA (reference sequence). This CDR3 has 13 amino acids. Between the trimmed V and J ends, which lost 6 bases and 5 bases, there was a span of 17 bases. In nucleotides, the CDR3 is TGCAGTGCCACGGACAGATCTCGTAACGAGCAGTACTTC. Translation: CSATDRSRNEQYF.

V usage is TRBV5-5 and J usage is TRBJ2-1; TRBD2 is a possible D gene (6 bases). This CDR3 has 15 residues. Germline CDR1 is SGHKS and CDR2 is YYEKEE (reference sequence). V shed 0 bases and J shed 2 bases, with 9 bases lying between them. CDR3 nucleotide sequence: TGTGCCAGCAGCTTGGCCAGACTAGCCTACAATGAGCAGTTCTTC. This gives the protein CASSLARLAYNEQFF.

The chain joins TRBV30 to TRBJ1-3; the match to TRBD1 covers 9 bases. This CDR3 contains 16 residues. Per the germline V gene, CDR1 is GTSNPN and CDR2 is SVGIG (reference sequence). J lost 2 bases, V lost 5 bases, and 10 bases had no gene match. The CDR3 DNA reads as TGTGCCTGGGAGTCCCGGGACAGGGTTCCTGGAAACACCATATATTTT. It yields the protein CAWESRDRVPGNTIYF. Full variable domain (remainder filled in from reference TRBV30 and TRBJ1-3): SQTIHQWPATLVQPVGSPLSLECTVEGTSNPNLYWYRQAAGRGLQLLFYSVGIGQISSEVPQNLSASRPQDRQFILSSKKLLLSDSGFYLCAWESRDRVPGNTIYFGEGSWLTVV.

The chain joins TRBV6-6 to TRBJ1-5; TRBD1 matches 9 bases. The CDR3 extends over 15 amino acids. With V trimmed by 4 bases and J by 6 bases, 7 bases remained unmatched. Germline V gene lookup returns CDR1 MNHNY and CDR2 SVGAGI (reference sequence). The CDR3 region has the DNA TGTGCCAGCAGTTGGGGACAGGGAGCCTCTCAGCCCCAGCATTTT. Amino acid sequence: CASSWGQGASQPQHF.

The chain employs TRBV4-2 and TRBJ2-3; TRBD1 agrees at 8 bases. The CDR3 length is 16 residues. Germline-derived CDR1 and CDR2 are LGHNA and YNFKEQ. Trimming at V came to 6 bases and at J to 3 bases, leaving 11 bases not matched to a gene. Written as DNA, the CDR3 is TGTGCCAGCAGTTACCAGGGGGCCCCGTTAACAGATACGCAGTATTTT. Residues: CASSYQGAPLTDTQYF.

This chain connects TRBV2 to TRBJ2-4; 8 bases match TRBD1. CDR1 is SNHLY, CDR2 FYNNEI, per germline. CDR3 length: 13 residues. The V and J ends lost 5 bases and 12 bases, in that order; junction bases with no gene match: 9. Written as DNA, the CDR3 is TGTGCCAGCAGTTTACGCCAGGGGGCCAATCAGTACTTC. It is translated as CASSLRQGANQYF.

This clonotype appeared once. This sequence joins TRBV4-3 and TRBJ2-3, with 8 nucleotides matching TRBD1. The germline V gene has CDR1 LGHNA and CDR2 YSLEER. The CDR3 runs 17 residues. Trimming cost V 2 bases and J 0 bases; bases outside gene matches: 7. CDR3 nucleotide sequence: TGCGCCAGCAGCCAACCGGGACAGGCCCCTAGCACAGATACGCAGTATTTT. Translation: CASSQPGQAPSTDTQYF.

The chain has TRBV9 and TRBJ2-4, with a tentative D call TRBD1 (5 bases). This CDR3 has 12 residues. The V end was cut by 3 bases, the J end by 9 bases, with 10 bases between. From germline, CDR1 is SGDLS and CDR2 YYNGEE. The CDR3 here is CASSAQETIQYF. CDR3 DNA sequence: TGTGCCAGCAGCGCACAGGAGACCATTCAGTACTTC.

The chain joins TRBV6-2 or TRBV6-3 to TRBJ2-7; no clear D. Germline assignment: CDR1 MNHEY and CDR2 SVGEGT. This CDR3 region has 12 residues. V was pared by 6 bases and J by 2 bases, with 8 bases between. The CDR3, as DNA: TGTGCCAGCAGACTGTCCACCTACGAGCAGTACTTC. Residues: CASRLSTYEQYF.

The chain links TRBV12-3 or TRBV12-4 to TRBJ2-3, with unresolved D. V lost 3 bases and J lost 1, with 14 bases in between. CDR3 size: 16 residues. The CDR3 loop is CASSFTNHDRTDTQYF. The CDR3 nucleotides are TGTGCCAGCAGTTTCACCAACCACGATCGCACAGATACGCAGTATTTT.

This chain connects TRBV5-1 to TRBJ1-1; D gene ambiguous. V lost 0 bases to trimming and J lost 4 bases, with 22 bases between them. This CDR3 is 18 amino acids long. Germline values: CDR1 SGHRS, CDR2 YFSETQ. The CDR3 DNA follows: TGCGCCAGCAGCTTGGGCCACCACCGAGACGCCGGAGGCACTGAAGCTTTCTTT. This gives the protein CASSLGHHRDAGGTEAFF. Combining the CDR3 with reference TRBV5-1 and TRBJ1-1 gives the whole variable domain KAGVTQTPRYLIKTRGQQVTLSCSPISGHRSVSWYQQTPGQGLQFLFEYFSETQRNKGNFPGRFSGRQFSNSRSEMNVSTLELGDSALYLCASSLGHHRDAGGTEAFFGQGTRLTVV.

The chain uses TRBV5-1 and TRBJ2-5, with unresolved D. The V gene's germline CDR1 is SGHRS and CDR2 YFSETQ. The CDR3 is 15 residues long. The V end was cut by 0 bases, the J end by 5 bases, with 14 bases between. In DNA form, the CDR3 reads TGCGCCAGCAGCTTGGCCGGTGGGGTTTGGGAGACCCAGTACTTC. The encoded protein is CASSLAGGVWETQYF.

This clonotype turned up a few times. The chain uses TRBV24-1 and TRBJ1-1; D possibly corresponds to TRBD1 (5 bases). CDR1 KGHDR and CDR2 SFDVKD come from the germline V gene. The CDR3 covers 13 residues. V gave up 3 bases and J gave up 7 bases, with 11 bases separating them. CDR3 protein: CATSDGPGLEAFF. Here the CDR3 DNA reads TGTGCCACCAGTGATGGTCCGGGACTTGAAGCTTTCTTT.

This chain links TRBV24-1 with TRBJ1-2; D possibly corresponds to TRBD1 (5 bases). This CDR3 spans 16 amino acids. Germline V gene data show CDR1 as KGHDR and CDR2 as SFDVKD. V dropped 1 base and J dropped 6 bases, with 17 bases sitting between them. The CDR3 DNA reads as TGTGCCACCAGTGATTTCAGGACGGACACCCGGGATGGCTACACCTTC. Protein sequence: CATSDFRTDTRDGYTF.

This rearrangement joins TRBV3-1 to TRBJ2-2, with D hard to call. V was shortened by 4 bases and J by 0 bases, with 12 bases between the two germline ends. Germline CDR1 reads LGHDT; CDR2 reads YNNKEL (reference sequence). This CDR3 is 16 amino acids long. The CDR3 is CASSPSRSPNTGELFF. The CDR3 coding sequence is TGTGCCAGCAGCCCTAGTCGGAGCCCGAACACCGGGGAGCTGTTTTTT.

This clonotype was recorded a few times. The rearrangement links TRBV5-4 to TRBJ2-5, with TRBD2 matching over 13 bases. From germline, CDR1 is SGHNT and CDR2 YYREEE (reference sequence). The CDR3 contains 16 residues. Trimming took 5 bases from V and 4 from J; bases not matched to a gene: 8. The DNA for the CDR3 is TGTGCCAGCAGTCGCGAAGGACTAGCGGGAGCAGAGACCCAGTACTTC. This sequence encodes CASSREGLAGAETQYF. Variable domain in full (rest from reference TRBV5-4 and TRBJ2-5): ETGVTQSPTHLIKTRGQQVTLRCSSQSGHNTVSWYQQALGQGPQFIFQYYREEENGRGNFPPRFSGLQFPNYSSELNVNALELDDSALYLCASSREGLAGAETQYFGPGTRLLVL.

The rearrangement joins TRBV11-2 to TRBJ2-2; D not certain. Germline-derived CDR1 and CDR2 are SGHAT and FQNNGV. V lost 5 bases to trimming and J lost 5 bases, with 12 bases between them. The CDR3 consists of 14 residues. The CDR3 protein is CASSPGPLTGELFF. DNA for the CDR3: TGTGCCAGCAGCCCCGGGCCTTTGACCGGGGAGCTGTTTTTT.